A single sample is the source of the 22 T cell receptor beta chains below, sequenced in a study of Graves' ophthalmopathy and Graves' hyperthyroidism. The TCR beta CDR3 regions underwent amplification from RNA transcripts. HTBI primers were used in a first-round RT-PCR, which preceded a second-round multiplex PCR. MiXCR, run by TCRdb on the multiplex PCR reads, gives a single entry per CDR3 protein. The sample yields just over 600,000 distinct CDR3 sequences, 22% seen once. Sequencing was carried out using peripheral blood. Receptors were obtained from a woman between 18 and 29 years old with stable Graves' hyperthyroidism. Some clones in this sample may be carry-over from other donors' samples.

This clonotype was detected many times. The chain carries TRBV27 and TRBJ1-2; D not certain. Between the trimmed V and J ends, which lost 3 bases and 4 bases, there was a span of 12 bases. The germline V gene has CDR1 MNHEY and CDR2 SMNVEV (reference sequence). The CDR3 consists of 14 residues. The DNA of the CDR3 is TGTGCCAGCAGTTTGGACGGGGATGGCTATGGCTACACCTTC. It yields the protein CASSLDGDGYGYTF.

CDR3 nucleotides: TGTGCCAGCAGCTTGGGTACGAGCTCCTATAATTCACCCCTCCACTTT. This encodes CASSLGTSSYNSPLHF. This chain joins TRBV7-9 and TRBJ1-6; D gene uncertain. This CDR3 has 16 residues. V lost 3 bases, J lost 0 bases, and 9 bases lay in between. Germline CDR1 and CDR2: SEHNR and FQNEAQ (reference sequence).

The CDR3 is CASSYPTDRARTEAFF. The CDR3 DNA follows: TGTGCCAGCAGTTACCCCACGGACAGGGCCCGGACTGAAGCTTTCTTT. This chain uses TRBV6-5 with TRBJ1-1; 8 bases line up with TRBD1. Per germline, CDR1 MNHEY and CDR2 SVGAGI. With 2 bases clipped from V and 5 bases from J, the junction kept 10 bases outside the gene matches. The CDR3 runs to 16 residues.

This clonotype came up a few times. V gene TRBV5-1 combines with J gene TRBJ1-6; a weak D match, TRBD1 (6 bases). CDR1 is SGHRS, CDR2 YFSETQ, per germline. Trimming cost V 0 bases and J 13 bases, with 11 bases left between them. The CDR3 is 13 amino acids. CDR3 residues: CASSLDSQGPLHF. CDR3 sequence (DNA): TGCGCCAGCAGCTTGGACAGTCAGGGGCCCCTCCACTTT.

There are many counts of this clonotype. The rearrangement joins TRBV20-1 to TRBJ2-7; D is unresolved. This CDR3 spans 13 amino acids. Trimming stripped 2 bases from V and 5 bases from J, with 13 bases between. Germline assignment: CDR1 DFQATT and CDR2 SNEGSKA (reference sequence). The CDR3 DNA follows: TGCAGTGCTAGACGGGCCCCTCGGAACGAGCAGTACTTC. Its protein is CSARRAPRNEQYF.

This clonotype turned up a few times. The V gene is TRBV28, the J gene TRBJ1-2; D not resolved. This CDR3 is 14 amino acids long. Germline CDR1 is MDHEN and CDR2 is SYDVKM. The V gene lost 5 bases and the J gene lost 5 bases, with 15 bases spanning the gap. CDR3 in DNA: TGTGCCAGCAGTCTCTCGGGAAGACTATATGGCTACACCTTC. Its translation: CASSLSGRLYGYTF.

This clonotype has at least ten counts. The V call is TRBV2, the J call TRBJ2-2, with TRBD2 matching over 7 bases. Trimming took 6 bases from V and 2 from J; bases not matched to a gene: 12. The germline gives CDR1 SNHLY, CDR2 FYNNEI. There are 17 residues in the CDR3. The CDR3 bases are TGTGCCAGCAGGCCCCCAGGGACTAATTTTAACACCGGGGAGCTGTTTTTT. It codes for CASRPPGTNFNTGELFF. Variable domain in full (rest from reference TRBV2 and TRBJ2-2): EPEVTQTPSHQVTQMGQEVILRCVPISNHLYFYWYRQILGQKVEFLVSFYNNEISEKSEIFDDQFSVERPDGSNFTLKIRSTKLEDSAMYFCASRPPGTNFNTGELFFGEGSRLTVL.

This clonotype was counted many times. The rearrangement links TRBV12-3 or TRBV12-4 to TRBJ1-2, with a tentative D call TRBD1 (5 bases). This CDR3 region has 15 residues. With 10 bases removed from V and 8 bases from J, the gap between germline ends came to 26 bases. CDR3 loop: CAISTKLGRGKGYTF. CDR3 coding DNA: TGTGCCATCTCCACCAAGCTCGGTCGGGGGAAGGGCTACACCTTC.

This clonotype has a handful of counts. V gene TRBV7-9 combines with J gene TRBJ1-1, with unresolved D. V was shortened by 8 bases and J by 6 bases, with 16 bases between the two germline ends. The V gene's germline CDR1 is SEHNR and CDR2 FQNEAQ (reference sequence). CDR3 length equals 13 residues. The CDR3 spells CASRKFSSPEAFF. The CDR3 DNA sequence: TGTGCCAGCCGAAAGTTTAGTTCCCCTGAAGCTTTCTTT.

The chain has TRBV6-5 and TRBJ2-7; no firm D call. Germline V gene sequence: CDR1 MNHEY, CDR2 SVGAGI. This CDR3 is 11 amino acids long. V shed 2 bases and J shed 9 bases, with 8 bases lying between them. Written as DNA, the CDR3 is TGTGCCAGCAGTTACGGCCCCAGGCAGTACTTC. This codes for CASSYGPRQYF.

This clonotype was seen many times. CDR3 region: CASSSRAYTEAFF. CDR3 DNA sequence: TGTGCCAGCAGCTCGCGGGCCTACACTGAAGCTTTCTTT. This sequence joins TRBV9 and TRBJ1-1; D remains unclear. The V and J ends lost 4 bases and 3 bases respectively, with 10 bases between them. The germline V gene encodes CDR1 SGDLS and CDR2 YYNGEE. The CDR3 length is 13 residues.

The chain joins TRBV27 to TRBJ1-2, with D possibly TRBD1 on 5 matching bases. Germline CDR1 is MNHEY and CDR2 is SMNVEV (reference sequence). Trimming shortened V by 1 base and J by 10 bases, and 16 bases separated the two germline ends. The CDR3 is 14 residues long. CDR3 sequence: CASSLLPGPGPYTF. CDR3 nucleotides: TGTGCCAGCAGTTTATTGCCAGGGCCGGGCCCCTACACCTTC.

At least ten counts were recorded for this clonotype. This sequence joins TRBV11-1 and TRBJ2-7; D possibly matches TRBD1 or TRBD2 (5 bases each). The CDR3 length is 14 residues. Germline CDR1 and CDR2: SGHAT and FQDESV (reference sequence). Trimming removed 2 bases at V and 6 bases at J, with 14 bases between. CDR3 sequence reads: CASSLRARGAEQYF. CDR3 DNA sequence: TGTGCCAGCAGCTTAAGGGCCCGAGGGGCCGAGCAGTACTTC. The entire variable domain, with the rest obtained from reference TRBV11-1 and TRBJ2-7, is as follows: EAEVAQSPRYKITEKSQAVAFWCDPISGHATLYWYRQILGQGPELLVQFQDESVVDDSQLPKDRFSAERLKGVDSTLKIQPAELGDSAMYLCASSLRARGAEQYFGPGTRLTVT.

In nucleotides, the CDR3 is TGTGCCAGCAGTCCGAACCAGGGGGCCGAGCAGTACTTC. It codes for CASSPNQGAEQYF. The chain couples TRBV12-3 or TRBV12-4 to TRBJ2-7; TRBD1 agrees at 8 bases. V lost 5 bases to trimming and J lost 6 bases; unmatched junction nucleotides: 6. CDR3 length: 13 amino acids.

The sample holds a few counts of this clonotype. The rearrangement joins TRBV6-5 to TRBJ1-1; TRBD1 might be the D (5 bases). This CDR3 has 16 residues. CDR1 is MNHEY, CDR2 SVGAGI, per germline. Trimming left V 0 bases short and J 3 bases short, with 14 bases between. The CDR3, as DNA: TGTGCCAGCAGTTACTCGATCGGGGGGTCGTACACTGAAGCTTTCTTT. Translation: CASSYSIGGSYTEAFF.

This clonotype was seen ten or more times. The chain employs TRBV28 and TRBJ2-7, with D unclear. The CDR3 has 15 amino acids. Between the trimmed V and J ends, which lost 1 base and 6 bases, there was a span of 16 bases. The germline CDR1 and CDR2 sequences are MDHEN and SYDVKM. The CDR3 DNA sequence: TGTGCCAGCAGTTTATTAGTCGTACGGCCGTTCGAGCAGTACTTC. Translation: CASSLLVVRPFEQYF.

J is TRBJ2-7 and V is TRBV15; maybe TRBD2 (6 bases). The CDR3 length is 16 residues. Trimming removed 1 base from V and 4 bases from J, with 17 bases in between. CDR1 is LNHNV and CDR2 is YYDKDF in the germline V gene (reference sequence). This CDR3 is CATSRVPSGREYEQYF. CDR3 in DNA: TGTGCCACCAGCAGAGTACCTTCGGGACGGGAGTACGAGCAGTACTTC.

This clonotype has ten or more counts. J is TRBJ1-2 and V is TRBV12-3 or TRBV12-4; no reliable D call. The CDR3 extends over 13 amino acids. The ends were cut back, 5 bases at V and 4 bases at J, with 11 bases in the middle. The CDR3 nucleotides read TGTGCCAGCAGTCTGAAAACGGGCTATGGCTACACCTTC. Its protein product is CASSLKTGYGYTF.

Ten or more counts support this clonotype. The V and J genes are TRBV11-2 and TRBJ2-7; D not resolved. CDR1 and CDR2 from the germline V gene are SGHAT and FQNNGV. This CDR3 contains 13 residues. The germline V and J ends were trimmed by 2 bases and 3 bases, with 8 bases remaining between them. The CDR3 region has the DNA TGTGCCAGCAGCTTATCTAGAGACTACGAGCAGTACTTC. Its translation is CASSLSRDYEQYF.

This clonotype was picked up a small number of times. The V and J genes are TRBV9 and TRBJ1-1, with D possibly being TRBD1 (5 bases). Between the trimmed V and J ends, which lost 0 bases and 1 base, there was a span of 10 bases. Per germline, CDR1 SGDLS and CDR2 YYNGEE. The CDR3 contains 15 residues. The CDR3: CASSVAPGSNTEAFF. CDR3 coding DNA: TGTGCCAGCAGCGTAGCCCCAGGGTCGAACACTGAAGCTTTCTTT. Supplemented by reference TRBV9 and TRBJ1-1, the full variable domain reads DSGVTQTPKHLITATGQRVTLRCSPRSGDLSVYWYQQSLDQGLQFLIQYYNGEERAKGNILERFSAQQFPDLHSELNLSSLELGDSALYFCASSVAPGSNTEAFFGQGTRLTVV.

The table lists this clonotype with many counts. The chain recombines TRBV12-3 or TRBV12-4 with TRBJ1-2, with D unresolved. The V end lost 8 bases, the J end lost 8 bases, and 21 bases lay between the germline ends. CDR3 length equals 14 residues. The CDR3 DNA sequence: TGTGCCAGCCTGCCCCACACGCATCTCTCCGGCTACACCTTC. This translates into CASLPHTHLSGYTF.

The chain links TRBV28 to TRBJ2-4; unclear D gene. Trimming removed 6 bases at V and 0 bases at J, with 18 bases between. The CDR3 sequence is 17 residues long. Per the germline V gene, CDR1 is MDHEN and CDR2 is SYDVKM. CDR3 sequence: CASRRWGNSLAKNIQYF. For the CDR3, the DNA is TGTGCCAGCAGACGTTGGGGTAACTCCCTAGCCAAAAACATTCAGTACTTC.